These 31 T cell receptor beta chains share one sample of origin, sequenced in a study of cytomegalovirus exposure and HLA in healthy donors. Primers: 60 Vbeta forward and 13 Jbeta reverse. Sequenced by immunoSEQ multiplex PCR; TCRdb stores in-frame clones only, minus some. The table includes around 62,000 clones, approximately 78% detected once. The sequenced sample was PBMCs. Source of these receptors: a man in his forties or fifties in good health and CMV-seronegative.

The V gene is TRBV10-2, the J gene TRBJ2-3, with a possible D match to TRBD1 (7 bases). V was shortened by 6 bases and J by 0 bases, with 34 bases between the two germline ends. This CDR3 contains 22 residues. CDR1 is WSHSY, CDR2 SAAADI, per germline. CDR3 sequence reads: CASRTRRQGLKSPDSSTDTQYF. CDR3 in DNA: TGCGCCAGCAGAACCAGACGACAGGGACTTAAGTCTCCAGACAGTAGCACAGATACGCAGTATTTT.

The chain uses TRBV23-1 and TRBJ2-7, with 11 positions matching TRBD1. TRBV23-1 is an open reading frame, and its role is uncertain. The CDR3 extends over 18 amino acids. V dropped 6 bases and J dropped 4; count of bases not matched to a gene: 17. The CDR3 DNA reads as TGCGCCAGCAGGTCGGTCTCATCGCGGGGGACAGGGGGTTACGAGCAGTACTTC. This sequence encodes CASRSVSSRGTGGYEQYF.

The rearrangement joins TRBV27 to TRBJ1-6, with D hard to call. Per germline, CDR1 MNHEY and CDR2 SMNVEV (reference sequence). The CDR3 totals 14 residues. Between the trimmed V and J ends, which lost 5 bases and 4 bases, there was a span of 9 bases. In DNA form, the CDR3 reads TGTGCCAGCAGTCTGGCTTTTTATAATTCACCCCTCCACTTT. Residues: CASSLAFYNSPLHF.

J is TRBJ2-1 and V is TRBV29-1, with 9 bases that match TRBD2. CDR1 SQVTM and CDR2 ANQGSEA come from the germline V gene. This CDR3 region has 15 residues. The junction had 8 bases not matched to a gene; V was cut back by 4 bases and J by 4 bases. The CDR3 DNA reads TGCAGCGTTGTGAGACTAGCGGAAGGATACAATGAGCAGTTCTTC. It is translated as CSVVRLAEGYNEQFF.

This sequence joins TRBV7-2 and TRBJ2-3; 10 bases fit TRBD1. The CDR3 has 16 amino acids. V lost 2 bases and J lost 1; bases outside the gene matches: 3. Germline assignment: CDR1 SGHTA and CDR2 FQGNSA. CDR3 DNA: TGTGCCAGCAGCTTATACGGGACAGGGGGCACAGATACGCAGTATTTT. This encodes CASSLYGTGGTDTQYF. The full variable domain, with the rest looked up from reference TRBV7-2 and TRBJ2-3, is GAGVSQSPSNKVTEKGKDVELRCDPISGHTALYWYRQSLGQGLEFLIYFQGNSAPDKSGLPSDRFSAERTGGSVSTLTIQRTQQEDSAVYLCASSLYGTGGTDTQYFGPGTRLTVL.

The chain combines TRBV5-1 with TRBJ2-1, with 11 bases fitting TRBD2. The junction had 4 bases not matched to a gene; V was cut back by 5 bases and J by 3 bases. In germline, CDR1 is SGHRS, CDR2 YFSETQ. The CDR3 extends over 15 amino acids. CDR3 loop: CASRNLAGGYNEQFF. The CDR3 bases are TGCGCCAGCAGAAATCTAGCGGGAGGCTACAATGAGCAGTTCTTC.

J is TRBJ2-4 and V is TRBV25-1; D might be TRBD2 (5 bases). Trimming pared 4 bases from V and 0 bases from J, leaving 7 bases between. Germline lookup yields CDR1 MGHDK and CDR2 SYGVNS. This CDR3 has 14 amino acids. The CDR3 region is CASSGAGAKNIQYF. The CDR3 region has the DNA TGTGCCAGCAGTGGTGCGGGAGCCAAAAACATTCAGTACTTC. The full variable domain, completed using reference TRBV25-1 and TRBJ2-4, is EADIYQTPRYLVIGTGKKITLECSQTMGHDKMYWYQQDPGMELHLIHYSYGVNSTEKGDLSSESTVSRIRTEHFPLTLESARPSHTSQYLCASSGAGAKNIQYFGAGTRLSVL.

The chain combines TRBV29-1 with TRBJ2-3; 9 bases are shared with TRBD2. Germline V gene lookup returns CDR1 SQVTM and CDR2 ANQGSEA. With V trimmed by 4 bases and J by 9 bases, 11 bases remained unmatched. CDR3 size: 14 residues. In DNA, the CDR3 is TGCAGCGTTGTAGCGGGAGCAAATCCCGTGACGCAGTATTTT. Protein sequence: CSVVAGANPVTQYF.

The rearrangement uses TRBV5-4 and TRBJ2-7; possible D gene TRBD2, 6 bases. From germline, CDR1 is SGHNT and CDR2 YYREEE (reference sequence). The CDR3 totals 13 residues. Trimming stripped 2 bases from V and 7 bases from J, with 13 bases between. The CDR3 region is CASSFVGGNEQYF. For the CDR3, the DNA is TGTGCCAGCAGCTTCGTGGGAGGTAATGAGCAGTACTTC.

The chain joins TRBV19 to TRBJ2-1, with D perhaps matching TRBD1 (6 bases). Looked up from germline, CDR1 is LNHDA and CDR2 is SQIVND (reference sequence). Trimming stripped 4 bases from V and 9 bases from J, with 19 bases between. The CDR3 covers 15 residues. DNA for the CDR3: TGTGCCAGTAGTACCGGACAGAGCTTTGGTGGTGAGCAGTTCTTC. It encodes CASSTGQSFGGEQFF.

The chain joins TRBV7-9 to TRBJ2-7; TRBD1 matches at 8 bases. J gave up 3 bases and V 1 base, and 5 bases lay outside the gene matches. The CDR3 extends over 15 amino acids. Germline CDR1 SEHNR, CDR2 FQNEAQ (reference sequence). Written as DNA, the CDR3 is TGTGCCAGCAGCTTAGAGGCAGGGGGCTTCTACGAGCAGTACTTC. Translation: CASSLEAGGFYEQYF.

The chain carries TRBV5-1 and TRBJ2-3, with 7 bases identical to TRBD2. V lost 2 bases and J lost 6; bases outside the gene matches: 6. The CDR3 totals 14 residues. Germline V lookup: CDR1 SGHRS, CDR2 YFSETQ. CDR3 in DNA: TGCGCCAGCAGCTTTGGGGGGGTCGGGGATACGCAGTATTTT. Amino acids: CASSFGGVGDTQYF.

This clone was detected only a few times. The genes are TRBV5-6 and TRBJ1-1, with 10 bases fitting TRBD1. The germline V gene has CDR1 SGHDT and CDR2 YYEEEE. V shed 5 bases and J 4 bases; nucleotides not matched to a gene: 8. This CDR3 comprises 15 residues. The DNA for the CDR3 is TGTGCCAGCAGTTATCCGGGACAGGGGAGCACTGAAGCTTTCTTT. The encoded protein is CASSYPGQGSTEAFF.

The CDR3 loop reads CASSYGLDHNEQFF. The CDR3 nucleotides are TGTGCCAGCAGTTATGGACTAGACCACAATGAGCAGTTCTTC. The chain joins TRBV6-5 to TRBJ2-1; 7 bases agree with TRBD2. The CDR3 consists of 14 residues. With 3 bases clipped from V and 5 bases from J, the junction kept 4 bases outside the gene matches. Looked up from germline, CDR1 is MNHEY and CDR2 is SVGAGI.

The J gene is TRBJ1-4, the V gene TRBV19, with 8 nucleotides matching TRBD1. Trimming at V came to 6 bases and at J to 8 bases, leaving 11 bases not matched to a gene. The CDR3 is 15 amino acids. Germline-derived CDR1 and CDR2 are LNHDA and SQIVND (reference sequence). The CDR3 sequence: CASSDRGTFQEKLFF. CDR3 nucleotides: TGTGCCAGTAGCGACAGGGGTACCTTTCAGGAAAAACTGTTTTTT.

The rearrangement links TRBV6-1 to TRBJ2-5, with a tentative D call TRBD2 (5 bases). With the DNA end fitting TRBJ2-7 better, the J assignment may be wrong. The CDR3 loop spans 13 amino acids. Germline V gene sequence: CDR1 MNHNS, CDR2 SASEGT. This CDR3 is CASTWQEAYEQYF. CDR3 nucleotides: TGTGCCAGCACTTGGCAGGAGGCCTACGAGCAGTACTTC.

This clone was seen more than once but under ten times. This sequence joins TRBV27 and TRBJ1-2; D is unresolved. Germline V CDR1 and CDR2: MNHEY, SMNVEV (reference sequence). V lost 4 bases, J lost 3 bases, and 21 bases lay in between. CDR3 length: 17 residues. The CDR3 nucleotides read TGTGCCAGCAGTTCCCTCGCGGGAACCGCCAAATACTATGGCTACACCTTC. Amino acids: CASSSLAGTAKYYGYTF.

For the CDR3, the DNA is TGTGCCAGCAGGGGGACTAGCGTCGGCGAGCAGTACTTC. Amino acid sequence: CASRGTSVGEQYF. The chain employs TRBV6-5 and TRBJ2-7; 10 nucleotides agree with TRBD2. Looked up from germline, CDR1 is MNHEY and CDR2 is SVGAGI. This CDR3 contains 13 residues. V dropped 6 bases and J dropped 6; count of bases not matched to a gene: 5.

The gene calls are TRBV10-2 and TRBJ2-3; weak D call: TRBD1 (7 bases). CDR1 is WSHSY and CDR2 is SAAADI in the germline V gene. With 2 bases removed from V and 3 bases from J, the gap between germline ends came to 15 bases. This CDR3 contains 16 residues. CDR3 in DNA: TGCGCCAGCAGTGAGCCCGACAGGGCGGGGACAGATACGCAGTATTTT. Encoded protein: CASSEPDRAGTDTQYF.

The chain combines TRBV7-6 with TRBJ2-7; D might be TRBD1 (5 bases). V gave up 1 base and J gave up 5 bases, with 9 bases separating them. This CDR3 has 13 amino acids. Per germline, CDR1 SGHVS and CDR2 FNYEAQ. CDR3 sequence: CASSLEGVDEQYF. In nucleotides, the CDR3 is TGTGCCAGCAGCTTAGAAGGGGTAGACGAGCAGTACTTC. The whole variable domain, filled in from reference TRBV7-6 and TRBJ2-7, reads GAGVSQSPRYKVTKRGQDVALRCDPISGHVSLYWYRQALGQGPEFLTYFNYEAQQDKSGLPNDRFSAERPEGSISTLTIQRTEQRDSAMYRCASSLEGVDEQYFGPGTRLTVT.

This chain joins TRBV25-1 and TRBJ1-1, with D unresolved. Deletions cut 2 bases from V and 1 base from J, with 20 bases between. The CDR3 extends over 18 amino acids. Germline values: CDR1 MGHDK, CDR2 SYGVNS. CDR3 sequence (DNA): TGTGCCAGCAGTGAACGGCGGGATCCATGGACCCCGAACACTGAAGCTTTCTTT. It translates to CASSERRDPWTPNTEAFF. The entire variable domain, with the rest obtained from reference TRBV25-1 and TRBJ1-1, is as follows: EADIYQTPRYLVIGTGKKITLECSQTMGHDKMYWYQQDPGMELHLIHYSYGVNSTEKGDLSSESTVSRIRTEHFPLTLESARPSHTSQYLCASSERRDPWTPNTEAFFGQGTRLTVV.

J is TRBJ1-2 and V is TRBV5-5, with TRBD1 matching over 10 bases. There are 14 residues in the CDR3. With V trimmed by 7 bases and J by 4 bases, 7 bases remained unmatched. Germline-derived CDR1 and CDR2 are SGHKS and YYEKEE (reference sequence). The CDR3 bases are TGTGCCAGCGAAAAGACAGGGGGCGGCTATGGCTACACCTTC. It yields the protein CASEKTGGGYGYTF.

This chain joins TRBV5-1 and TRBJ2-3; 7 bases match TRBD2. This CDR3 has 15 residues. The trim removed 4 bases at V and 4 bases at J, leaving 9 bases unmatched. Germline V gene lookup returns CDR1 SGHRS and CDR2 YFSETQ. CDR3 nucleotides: TGCGCCAGCAGCCCAACCGGGACTACCGCAGATACGCAGTATTTT. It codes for CASSPTGTTADTQYF.

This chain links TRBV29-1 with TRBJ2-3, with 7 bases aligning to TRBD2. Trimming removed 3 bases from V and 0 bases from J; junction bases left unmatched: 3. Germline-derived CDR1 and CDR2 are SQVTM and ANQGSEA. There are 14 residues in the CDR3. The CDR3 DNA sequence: TGCAGCGTTGACCTAGCGGCAAGCACAGATACGCAGTATTTT. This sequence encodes CSVDLAASTDTQYF.

The CDR3 DNA follows: TGCGCCAGCAGCCGAGACCCGGGACAGGGGTTTTGGAATCAGCCCCAGCATTTT. Translation gives CASSRDPGQGFWNQPQHF. The gene calls are TRBV23-1 and TRBJ1-5; TRBD1 matches at 10 bases. TRBV23-1 is annotated as an ORF whose role is uncertain. This CDR3 has 18 amino acids. Trimming at V came to 6 bases and at J to 4 bases, leaving 15 bases not matched to a gene.

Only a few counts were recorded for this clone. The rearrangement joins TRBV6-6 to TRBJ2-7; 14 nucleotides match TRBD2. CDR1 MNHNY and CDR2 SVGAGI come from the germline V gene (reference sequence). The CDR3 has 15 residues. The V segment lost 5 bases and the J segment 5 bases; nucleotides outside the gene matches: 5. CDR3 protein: CASSPTSGGAHEQYF. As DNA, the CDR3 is TGTGCCAGCAGTCCGACTAGCGGGGGGGCCCACGAGCAGTACTTC.

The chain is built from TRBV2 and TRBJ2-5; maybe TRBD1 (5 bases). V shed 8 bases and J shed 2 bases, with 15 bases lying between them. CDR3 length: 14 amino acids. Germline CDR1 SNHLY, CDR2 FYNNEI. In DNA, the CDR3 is TGTGCCAGCGTACGCAGGGATGCGCAAGAGACCCAGTACTTC. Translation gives CASVRRDAQETQYF.

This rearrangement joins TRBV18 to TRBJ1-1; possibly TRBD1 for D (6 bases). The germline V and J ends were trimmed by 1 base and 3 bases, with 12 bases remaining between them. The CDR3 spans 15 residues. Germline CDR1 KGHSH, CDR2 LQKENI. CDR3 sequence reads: CASSPRLGGHTEAFF. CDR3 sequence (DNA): TGTGCCAGCTCACCACGGCTAGGGGGACACACTGAAGCTTTCTTT.

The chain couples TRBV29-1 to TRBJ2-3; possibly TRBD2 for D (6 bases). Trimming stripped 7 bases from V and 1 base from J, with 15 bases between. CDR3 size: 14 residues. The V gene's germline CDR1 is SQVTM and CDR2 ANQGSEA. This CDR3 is CSGNPSDRTDTQYF. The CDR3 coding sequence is TGCAGCGGCAATCCTAGCGATCGCACAGATACGCAGTATTTT.

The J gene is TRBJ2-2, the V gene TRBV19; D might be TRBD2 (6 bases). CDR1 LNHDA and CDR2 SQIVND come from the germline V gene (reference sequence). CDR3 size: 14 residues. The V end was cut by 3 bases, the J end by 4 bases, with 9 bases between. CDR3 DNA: TGTGCCAGTAGTATTGCGGGGAGCACCGGGGAGCTGTTTTTT. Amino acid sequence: CASSIAGSTGELFF.

The CDR3 sequence: CASSLGQGAADTQYF. DNA for the CDR3: TGTGCCAGTAGTCTGGGACAGGGGGCCGCAGATACGCAGTATTTT. This chain joins TRBV19 and TRBJ2-3, with TRBD1 matching over 12 bases. After removal of 5 bases from V and 4 bases from J, the junction contained 4 bases not matched to a gene. The CDR3 is made up of 15 amino acids. The germline gives CDR1 LNHDA, CDR2 SQIVND (reference sequence).